This T cell receptor (beta chain) stems from a study of cytomegalovirus exposure and HLA in healthy donors. Study-wide background: Earlier work reported 117 million unique TCR beta sequences from 170 million or so T cells.

The PCR was carried out with 60 Vbeta primers and 13 Jbeta primers. Produced via immunoSEQ multiplex PCR; TCRdb's table is partial and in-frame only. The table lists 150,000 to 200,000 clones, 80% to 90% of them singletons. This clone was observed a few times. Its target is unknown. Study conclusions and caveats: Previously analyzed data showed that most TCR beta V segments were productive at a frequency of about 87% or about 30%.

V was pared by 4 bases and J by 7 bases, with 13 bases between. Germline CDR1 reads MGHDK; CDR2 reads SYGVNS. CDR3 length: 14 residues. The TCR originated in a woman in her late teens or twenties in good health and CMV-seronegative. Sequencing was performed on PBMCs. V and J are TRBV25-1 and TRBJ2-2; D is possibly TRBD2 (6 bases). CDR3 sequence: CASSAREIDGELFF. CDR3 sequence (DNA): TGTGCCAGCAGTGCCCGGGAGATTGACGGGGAGCTGTTTTTT. The whole variable domain, filled in from reference TRBV25-1 and TRBJ2-2, reads EADIYQTPRYLVIGTGKKITLECSQTMGHDKMYWYQQDPGMELHLIHYSYGVNSTEKGDLSSESTVSRIRTEHFPLTLESARPSHTSQYLCASSAREIDGELFFGEGSRLTVL.